Only a few counts were recorded for the clone carrying this TCR beta chain. Its antigen is not identified. The sample comes from a study of CD8 T cells in ankylosing spondylitis. Points from the study as a whole: Matched synovial fluid from ankylosing spondylitis patients was reported to be enriched for disease-linked clones. Typical of ankylosing spondylitis blood, it appeared, was a TCR beta motif of under 10 highly homologous variants. Those disease-linked clones were CD8+; they were also relatively rare in peripheral blood.

Libraries of TCR beta came from quantitative 5'-RACE with molecular barcodes. MiXCR, applied by TCRdb to the 5' RACE reads, yields one record per CDR3 protein. This sample carries about 280,000 distinct CDR3 sequences, over 15% of them seen once, and the ten largest clones take less than 9%. J lost 1 base, V lost 5 bases, and 7 bases had no gene match. The CDR3 consists of 15 residues. The germline CDR1 and CDR2 sequences are MDHEN and SYDVKM. What was sequenced was blood, either unsorted or a sorted T cell fraction (not recorded which). The genes are TRBV28 and TRBJ1-1; TRBD1 aligns across 7 bases. This TCR derives from a male donor with ankylosing spondylitis or in good health (not recorded which). Written as DNA, the CDR3 is TGTGCCAGCAGTCCCATGACAGGGACGAACACTGAAGCTTTCTTT. Translating it yields CASSPMTGTNTEAFF.